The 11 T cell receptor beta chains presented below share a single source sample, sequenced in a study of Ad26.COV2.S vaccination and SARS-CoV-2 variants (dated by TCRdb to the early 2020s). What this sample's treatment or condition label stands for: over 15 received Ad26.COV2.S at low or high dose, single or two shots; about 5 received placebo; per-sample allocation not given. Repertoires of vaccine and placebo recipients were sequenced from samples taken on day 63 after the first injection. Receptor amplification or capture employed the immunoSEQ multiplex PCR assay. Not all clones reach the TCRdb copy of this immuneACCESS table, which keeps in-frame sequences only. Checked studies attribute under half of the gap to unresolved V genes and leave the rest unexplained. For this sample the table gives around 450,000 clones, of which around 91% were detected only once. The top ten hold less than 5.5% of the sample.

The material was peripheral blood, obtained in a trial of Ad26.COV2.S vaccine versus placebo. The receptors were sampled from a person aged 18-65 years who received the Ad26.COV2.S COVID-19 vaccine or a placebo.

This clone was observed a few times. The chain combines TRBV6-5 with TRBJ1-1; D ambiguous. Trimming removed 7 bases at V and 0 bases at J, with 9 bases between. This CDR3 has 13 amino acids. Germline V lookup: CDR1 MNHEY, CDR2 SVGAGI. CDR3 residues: CASTETLNTEAFF. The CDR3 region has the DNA TGTGCCAGCACGGAGACCCTGAACACTGAAGCTTTCTTT.

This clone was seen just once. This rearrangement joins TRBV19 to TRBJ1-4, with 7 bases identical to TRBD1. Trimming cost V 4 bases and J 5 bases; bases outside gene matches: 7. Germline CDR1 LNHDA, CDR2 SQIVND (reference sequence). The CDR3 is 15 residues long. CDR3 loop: CASSTYRGGNEKLFF. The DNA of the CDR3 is TGTGCCAGTAGTACCTACAGGGGCGGCAATGAAAAACTGTTTTTT.

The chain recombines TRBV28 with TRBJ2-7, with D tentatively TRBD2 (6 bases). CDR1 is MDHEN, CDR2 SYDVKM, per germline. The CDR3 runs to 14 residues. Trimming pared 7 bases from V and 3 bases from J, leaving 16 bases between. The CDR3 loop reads CASNSGTLVYEQYF. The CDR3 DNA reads TGTGCCAGCAACTCCGGGACTCTCGTCTACGAGCAGTACTTC.

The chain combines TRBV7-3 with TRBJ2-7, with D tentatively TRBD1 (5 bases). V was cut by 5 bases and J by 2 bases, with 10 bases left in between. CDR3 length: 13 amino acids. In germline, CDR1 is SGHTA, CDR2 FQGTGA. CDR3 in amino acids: CASSLGVPYEQYF. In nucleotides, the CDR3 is TGTGCCAGCAGCCTAGGGGTCCCCTACGAGCAGTACTTC.

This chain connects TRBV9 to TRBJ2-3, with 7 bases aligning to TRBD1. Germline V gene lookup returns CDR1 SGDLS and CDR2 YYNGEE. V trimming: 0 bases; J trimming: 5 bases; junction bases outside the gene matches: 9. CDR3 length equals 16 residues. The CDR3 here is CASSVGTGRNLDTQYF. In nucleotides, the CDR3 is TGTGCCAGCAGCGTAGGGACAGGCCGAAACTTAGATACGCAGTATTTT. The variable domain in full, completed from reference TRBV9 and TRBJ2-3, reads DSGVTQTPKHLITATGQRVTLRCSPRSGDLSVYWYQQSLDQGLQFLIQYYNGEERAKGNILERFSAQQFPDLHSELNLSSLELGDSALYFCASSVGTGRNLDTQYFGPGTRLTVL.

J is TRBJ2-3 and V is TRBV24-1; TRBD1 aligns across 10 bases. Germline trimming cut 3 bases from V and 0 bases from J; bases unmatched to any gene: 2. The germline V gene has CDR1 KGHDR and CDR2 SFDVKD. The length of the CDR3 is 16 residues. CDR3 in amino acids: CATSDDRGPSTDTQYF. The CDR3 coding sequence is TGTGCCACCAGTGATGACAGGGGGCCTAGCACAGATACGCAGTATTTT.

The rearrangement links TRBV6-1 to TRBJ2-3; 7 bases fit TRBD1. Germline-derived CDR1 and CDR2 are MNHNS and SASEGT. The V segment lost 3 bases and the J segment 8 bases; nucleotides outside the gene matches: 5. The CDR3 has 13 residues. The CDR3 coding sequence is TGTGCCAGCAGTGACCAGGGGGAAGGTACGCAGTATTTT. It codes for CASSDQGEGTQYF.

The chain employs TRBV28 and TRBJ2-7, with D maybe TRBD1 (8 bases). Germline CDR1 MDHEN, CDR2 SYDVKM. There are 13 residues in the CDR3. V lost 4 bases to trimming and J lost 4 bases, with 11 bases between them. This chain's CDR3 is CASSYRGGYEQYF. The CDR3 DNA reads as TGTGCCAGCAGTTACAGGGGGGGATACGAGCAGTACTTC.

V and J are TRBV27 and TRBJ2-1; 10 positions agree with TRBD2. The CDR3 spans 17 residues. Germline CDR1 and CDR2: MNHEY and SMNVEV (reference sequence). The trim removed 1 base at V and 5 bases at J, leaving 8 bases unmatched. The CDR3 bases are TGTGCCAGCAGTTTATTTCTTGGACTAGCGGCTAACAATGAGCAGTTCTTC. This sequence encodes CASSLFLGLAANNEQFF.

The CDR3 coding sequence is TGTGCCAGCAGCTCTACACCTGACGGCTACACCTTC. Translated, it gives CASSSTPDGYTF. This chain joins TRBV7-8 and TRBJ1-2; D not certain. CDR1 and CDR2 (germline): SGHVS, FQNEAQ. The CDR3 covers 12 residues. V was trimmed by 4 bases and J by 8 bases, leaving 11 bases between them.

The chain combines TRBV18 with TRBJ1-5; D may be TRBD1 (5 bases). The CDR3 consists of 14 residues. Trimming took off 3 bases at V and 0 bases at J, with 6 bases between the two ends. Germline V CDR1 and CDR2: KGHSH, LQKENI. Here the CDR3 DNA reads TGTGCCAGCTCACCCGGGACTAGCAATCAGCCCCAGCATTTT. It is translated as CASSPGTSNQPQHF.